These T cell receptor beta chains were read from a single sample in a study of blood T cell repertoires in COVID-19. The protocol was immunoSEQ multiplex PCR, while the TCRdb copy is restricted to in-frame clones and leaves out a portion. Of a few hundred thousand clones detected, about 85% appear once; the ten largest clones hold about 2.5%. Specimen: peripheral blood. The receptors here all came from a man aged 18 to 30 with active or convalescent COVID-19. The CDR3 runs from the conserved cysteine through the conserved F or W. Each record gives: J gene, V gene, D gene, clone size, CDR3 DNA, CDR3 protein. The D gene is left open where the match is weak. Rows give clone size only sometimes, using once, few, many, or a class for an expanded clone.

TRBJ1-1	TRBV11-1	NA	NA	TGTGCCAGCAGCTTAGCCCTGCAGGGGAACACTGAAGCTTTCTTT	CASSLALQGNTEAFF
TRBJ2-7	TRBV6-5	TRBD2	NA	TGTGCCAGCAGTTACGCGGGAGTACAGTACGAGCAGTACTTC	CASSYAGVQYEQYF
TRBJ1-5	TRBV7-2	TRBD1	NA	TGTGCCAGCAGCCCACAGGGGAATCAGCCCCAGCATTTT	CASSPQGNQPQHF
TRBJ2-2	TRBV24-1	TRBD2	NA	TGTGCCACCAGTGCACTAGCGGGAACCGGGGAGCTGTTTTTT	CATSALAGTGELFF
TRBJ1-2	TRBV9	NA	NA	TGTGCCAGCAGCCCTAGCTCCAGCCTAGGCTATGGCTACACCTTC	CASSPSSSLGYGYTF
TRBJ1-2	TRBV7-2	TRBD1	NA	TGTGCCAGCAGCTTTAGTTCCGACAGGGGGTATAGCTATGGCTACACCTTC	CASSFSSDRGYSYGYTF
TRBJ2-7	TRBV11-2	NA	NA	TGTGCCAGCAGCTTCTGGACTAACTCCTACGAGCAGTACTTC	CASSFWTNSYEQYF
TRBJ1-2	TRBV6-5	NA	NA	TGTGCCAGCAGTTATCAGGGATCTGGTGGCTACACCTTC	CASSYQGSGGYTF
TRBJ2-3	TRBV7-2	NA	NA	TGTGCCAGCAGCTTACAGGGTATGGGAGGATTAGATACGCAGTATTTT	CASSLQGMGGLDTQYF
TRBJ2-2	TRBV11-2	NA	NA	TGTGCCAGCAGCTTGGACGGGAGGAACACCGGGGAGCTGTTTTTT	CASSLDGRNTGELFF
TRBJ2-5	TRBV11-3	NA	NA	TGTGCCAGCAGCCCCTCCCACCAGGGGACCCAGTACTTC	CASSPSHQGTQYF
TRBJ1-1	TRBV9	NA	once	TGTGCCAGCAGCTCGCGGGACGGGACTTTCTTT	CASSSRDGTFF
TRBJ2-1	TRBV28	NA	NA	TGTGCCAGCAGCCCTCCCCGGGGGAGAGGAGCGGTTGAGCAGTTCTTC	CASSPPRGRGAVEQFF
TRBJ2-7	TRBV18	TRBD2	NA	TGTGCCAGCTCACCACTTGAGTTGAGCGGGACCGTCTTC	CASSPLELSGTVF
TRBJ2-7	TRBV2	NA	once	TGTGCCAGCAGTGGAGGAGGGCTCTACGAGCAGTACTTC	CASSGGGLYEQYF
TRBJ1-2	TRBV5-4	TRBD1	NA	TGTGCCAGCAGCTTTGACAGGGTCTATGGCTACACCTTC	CASSFDRVYGYTF
TRBJ2-5	TRBV7-3	TRBD1	NA	TGTGCCAGCAGCCCCTGGGGGACAGGGGTGGAGACCCAGTACTTC	CASSPWGTGVETQYF